The 24 T cell receptor beta chains below come from one sample, sequenced in a study of T cell responses to AZD1222 COVID-19 vaccine. Sequenced by immunoSEQ multiplex PCR; TCRdb stores in-frame clones only, minus some. The sample yields approximately 80,000 clones, around 90% seen once. Sequencing used peripheral blood, obtained on day 0 of MenACWY control vaccination. The receptors come from an adult in good health.

The chain recombines TRBV29-1 with TRBJ2-4; the match to TRBD2 covers 8 bases. In germline, CDR1 is SQVTM, CDR2 ANQGSEA. With 6 bases clipped from V and 5 bases from J, the junction kept 6 bases outside the gene matches. The CDR3 length is 13 residues. Here the CDR3 reads CSVEPGGENIQYF. The CDR3 bases are TGCAGCGTCGAGCCCGGGGGGGAAAACATTCAGTACTTC.

This clone was recorded a few times. This rearrangement joins TRBV9 to TRBJ2-2; possibly TRBD1 for D (8 bases). The CDR3 contains 17 residues. Trimming left V 2 bases short and J 6 bases short, with 20 bases between. Germline assignment: CDR1 SGDLS and CDR2 YYNGEE. This chain's CDR3 is CASSVRGGRGPAGELFF. The CDR3 nucleotides read TGTGCCAGCAGCGTCAGGGGGGGCAGGGGGCCCGCCGGGGAGCTGTTTTTT.

The V gene is TRBV7-2, the J gene TRBJ2-1; 7 bases are a match to TRBD1. Germline V gene sequence: CDR1 SGHTA, CDR2 FQGNSA. The CDR3 is 15 residues long. The trim removed 5 bases at V and 10 bases at J, leaving 14 bases unmatched. The CDR3 DNA sequence: TGTGCCAGCAGCCCAAGGAAGGGGGCCCCGGGGGAGCAGTTCTTC. Translation: CASSPRKGAPGEQFF.

The CDR3 spells CASSYDRQSNTIYF. The CDR3 DNA is TGTGCCAGCAGTTACGACCGACAGTCCAACACCATATATTTT. The chain uses TRBV6-5 and TRBJ1-3, with D perhaps TRBD1 (5 bases). This CDR3 has 14 amino acids. The germline V and J ends were trimmed by 2 bases and 7 bases, with 12 bases remaining between them. Germline V lookup: CDR1 MNHEY, CDR2 SVGAGI.

The gene calls are TRBV19 and TRBJ2-2; D may be TRBD1 (6 bases). V dropped 3 bases and J dropped 7 bases, with 9 bases sitting between them. The germline V gene encodes CDR1 LNHDA and CDR2 SQIVND (reference sequence). The CDR3 is made up of 13 amino acids. The CDR3 protein is CASSMDSFGELFF. CDR3 DNA: TGTGCCAGTAGTATGGACAGTTTCGGGGAGCTGTTTTTT.

The J gene is TRBJ2-1, the V gene TRBV30; D remains unclear. This CDR3 is built from 12 residues. The germline gives CDR1 GTSNPN, CDR2 SVGIG (reference sequence). The ends were cut back, 3 bases at V and 5 bases at J, with 8 bases in the middle. The CDR3 is CAWRREDNEQFF. In DNA, the CDR3 is TGTGCCTGGAGAAGAGAGGACAATGAGCAGTTCTTC. Combining the CDR3 with reference TRBV30 and TRBJ2-1 gives the whole variable domain SQTIHQWPATLVQPVGSPLSLECTVEGTSNPNLYWYRQAAGRGLQLLFYSVGIGQISSEVPQNLSASRPQDRQFILSSKKLLLSDSGFYLCAWRREDNEQFFGPGTRLTVL.

This sequence joins TRBV19 and TRBJ1-2; D uncertain. The CDR3 sequence is 13 residues long. Germline CDR1 and CDR2: LNHDA and SQIVND (reference sequence). The V gene lost 7 bases and the J gene lost 4 bases, with 13 bases spanning the gap. The CDR3 bases are TGTGCCAGTAATCATCAGGAACGCTATGGCTACACCTTC. Translation gives CASNHQERYGYTF.

This chain uses TRBV30 with TRBJ1-6; 7 nucleotides agree with TRBD1. Germline CDR1 GTSNPN, CDR2 SVGIG (reference sequence). The V gene end was trimmed by 3 bases and the J gene end by 4 bases; junction bases not matched to a gene: 6. This CDR3 contains 15 residues. The CDR3 coding sequence is TGTGCCTGGAGGAACAGGGGCGCTTATAATTCACCCCTCCACTTT. It translates to CAWRNRGAYNSPLHF.

The chain couples TRBV5-4 to TRBJ1-2; perhaps TRBD1 as D (5 bases). The CDR3 covers 15 residues. Trimming shortened V by 4 bases and J by 1 base, and 14 bases separated the two germline ends. CDR1 is SGHNT, CDR2 YYREEE, per germline (reference sequence). The CDR3 DNA follows: TGTGCCAGCAGCGATGCAGGGCGGGGTAACTATGGCTACACCTTC. Translating gives CASSDAGRGNYGYTF.

V is TRBV6-6 and J is TRBJ1-2; 8 nucleotides align to TRBD1. The J segment lost 8 bases and the V segment lost 6 bases, leaving 11 bases of the junction unmatched. Germline-derived CDR1 and CDR2 are MNHNY and SVGAGI (reference sequence). The CDR3 runs 14 residues. CDR3 DNA: TGTGCCAGCAGCTGGGACCTGACAGGGGAGGGCTACACCTTC. Residues: CASSWDLTGEGYTF.

The chain links TRBV28 to TRBJ1-2, with D unresolved. CDR1 is MDHEN, CDR2 SYDVKM, per germline. The CDR3 is 11 amino acids. With 2 bases removed from V and 4 bases from J, the gap between germline ends came to 2 bases. Here the CDR3 reads CASSLRYGYTF. DNA of the CDR3: TGTGCCAGCAGTTTACGCTATGGCTACACCTTC.

This clone was found a few times. V is TRBV7-2 and J is TRBJ1-1; unclear D gene. The germline V gene encodes CDR1 SGHTA and CDR2 FQGNSA. The length of the CDR3 is 12 residues. Trimming removed 3 bases at V and 2 bases at J, with 4 bases between. CDR3 DNA sequence: TGTGCCAGCAGCTTTTTTAACACTGAAGCTTTCTTT. Residues: CASSFFNTEAFF.

This chain joins TRBV5-4 and TRBJ1-2, with 9 bases matching TRBD1. V shed 4 bases and J 3 bases; nucleotides not matched to a gene: 4. CDR3 length equals 14 residues. Germline lookup yields CDR1 SGHNT and CDR2 YYREEE (reference sequence). The chain's CDR3 is CASSHDRGYYGYTF. The CDR3 DNA is TGTGCCAGCAGCCACGACAGGGGGTACTATGGCTACACCTTC.

The chain combines TRBV12-2 with TRBJ1-3; TRBD1 is the table's D call, not checked against the DNA. TRBV12-2 is an annotated pseudogene. This CDR3 is built from 13 residues. The CDR3 nucleotides are TGTGCAAGTCGCTTAGTGCAGGTAAACACCATATATTTT. Protein: CASRLVQVNTIYF.

V and J are TRBV7-8 and TRBJ2-5; 10 nucleotides align to TRBD1. The germline V gene has CDR1 SGHVS and CDR2 FQNEAQ. The CDR3 is 20 residues long. The V and J ends lost 4 bases and 3 bases, in that order; junction bases with no gene match: 20. The CDR3 region is CASSSPRGENVTGGKETQYF. For the CDR3, the DNA is TGTGCCAGCAGCTCTCCCCGCGGAGAAAACGTGACAGGGGGCAAAGAGACCCAGTACTTC. Full variable domain (rest looked up from reference TRBV7-8 and TRBJ2-5): GAGVSQSPRYKVAKRGQDVALRCDPISGHVSLFWYQQALGQGPEFLTYFQNEAQLDKSGLPSDRFFAERPEGSVSTLKIQRTQQEDSAVYLCASSSPRGENVTGGKETQYFGPGTRLLVL.

The chain links TRBV30 to TRBJ2-7; 7 bases align to TRBD2. The CDR3 has 14 amino acids. Germline V CDR1 and CDR2: GTSNPN, SVGIG (reference sequence). With 1 base clipped from V and 2 bases from J, the junction kept 5 bases outside the gene matches. In DNA, the CDR3 is TGTGCCTGGAGTGAGGGTGGGGGGGCCTACGAGCAGTACTTC. The encoded protein is CAWSEGGGAYEQYF.

This chain joins TRBV5-1 and TRBJ1-2, with TRBD1 as a possible D gene (5 bases). This CDR3 is 14 amino acids long. Germline V gene lookup returns CDR1 SGHRS and CDR2 YFSETQ. Trimming stripped 3 bases from V and 6 bases from J, with 15 bases between. CDR3: CASSWTGEGNGYTF. CDR3 sequence (DNA): TGCGCCAGCAGCTGGACGGGGGAGGGGAATGGCTACACCTTC.

This chain links TRBV27 with TRBJ2-7, with a tentative D call TRBD2 (5 bases). Germline V gives CDR1 MNHEY, CDR2 SMNVEV (reference sequence). The CDR3 has 15 amino acids. Trimming removed 2 bases from V and 2 bases from J, with 13 bases in between. The CDR3 sequence: CASSLRGTGTYEQYF. In DNA, the CDR3 is TGTGCCAGCAGTTTACGCGGAACGGGGACCTACGAGCAGTACTTC.

This sequence joins TRBV10-3 and TRBJ1-1; D not certain. V dropped 9 bases and J dropped 4 bases, with 12 bases sitting between them. This CDR3 is built from 12 residues. CDR1 and CDR2 from the germline V gene are ENHRY and SYGVKD. The CDR3 loop reads CAIATSPTEAFF. Here the CDR3 DNA reads TGTGCCATTGCTACATCCCCCACTGAAGCTTTCTTT.

Concerning this clone itself: Other DNA variants within this sample encode the same CDR3. The chain carries TRBV4-1 and TRBJ2-1, with D maybe TRBD2 (5 bases). This CDR3 has 15 residues. From germline, CDR1 is MGHRA and CDR2 YSYEKL. The V end was cut by 1 base, the J end by 1 base, with 8 bases between. This CDR3 reads CASSQGGLSYNEQFF. In nucleotides, the CDR3 is TGCGCCAGCAGCCAAGGAGGACTTTCCTACAATGAGCAGTTCTTC.

This clone showed up just a few times. The V gene is TRBV30, the J gene TRBJ2-7; D not resolved. This CDR3 contains 12 residues. Per germline, CDR1 GTSNPN and CDR2 SVGIG (reference sequence). The V end was cut by 1 base, the J end by 3 bases, with 7 bases between. In DNA form, the CDR3 reads TGTGCCTGGAGTGAGATAGACTACGAGCAGTACTTC. This translates into CAWSEIDYEQYF.

This clone was seen only once. CDR3 loop: CASSIDLGRVSYGYTF. DNA for the CDR3: TGTGCCAGTAGTATAGATCTGGGCAGGGTGAGCTATGGCTACACCTTC. The chain carries TRBV19 and TRBJ1-2; possibly TRBD1 for D (5 bases). CDR1 is LNHDA, CDR2 SQIVND, per germline (reference sequence). The CDR3 consists of 16 residues. V lost 0 bases and J lost 4, with 15 bases in between.

The genes are TRBV2 and TRBJ2-3, with D unresolved. CDR1 and CDR2 from the germline V gene are SNHLY and FYNNEI. CDR3 length equals 15 residues. Trimming shortened V by 4 bases and J by 5 bases, and 16 bases separated the two germline ends. This chain's CDR3 is CASSGLAGNQDTQYF. CDR3 nucleotide sequence: TGTGCCAGCAGTGGGCTTGCCGGAAACCAAGATACGCAGTATTTT.

This rearrangement joins TRBV6-1 to TRBJ2-7; 9 bases match TRBD1. The V and J ends lost 2 bases and 5 bases, in that order; junction bases with no gene match: 10. Germline values: CDR1 MNHNS, CDR2 SASEGT. The CDR3 has 16 amino acids. The CDR3 region is CASSETGQGIRNEQYF. DNA of the CDR3: TGTGCCAGCAGTGAAACGGGACAGGGTATTCGGAACGAGCAGTACTTC.